One and the same sample provided the 23 T cell receptor beta chains below, sequenced in a study of T cell repertoires in cytomegalovirus infection. From the reads, TCRdb called clonotypes with MiXCR, one entry per CDR3 protein. Of about 230,000 distinct CDR3 sequences listed, around 6.4% are singletons. Sequenced input: PBMCs. These receptors were collected from a human donor in good health (CMV status not recorded). Some clones in this sample may be carry-over from other donors' samples.

The table lists this clonotype with many counts. This rearrangement joins TRBV25-1 to TRBJ2-3, with 9 positions matching TRBD1. The CDR3 spans 17 residues. CDR1 is MGHDK, CDR2 SYGVNS, per germline. With 6 bases clipped from V and 2 bases from J, the junction kept 12 bases outside the gene matches. CDR3 nucleotides: TGTGCCAGCAGCCACTTTCCGGGACAGGGAGACACAGATACGCAGTATTTT. As protein: CASSHFPGQGDTDTQYF.

This clonotype showed up many times. The chain has TRBV29-1 and TRBJ2-7, with D tentatively TRBD1 (5 bases). The germline V gene has CDR1 SQVTM and CDR2 ANQGSEA. V dropped 6 bases and J dropped 0 bases, with 9 bases sitting between them. This CDR3 has 12 residues. The CDR3 region is CSVATVSYEQYF. Written as DNA, the CDR3 is TGCAGCGTCGCGACAGTCTCCTACGAGCAGTACTTC.

This clonotype was observed at least ten times. The chain employs TRBV12-3 or TRBV12-4 and TRBJ1-3; D call uncertain. The germline V and J ends were trimmed by 6 bases and 3 bases, with 12 bases remaining between them. This CDR3 is built from 14 residues. DNA for the CDR3: TGTGCCAGCAGGACGGCGGGCGATGGAAACACCATATATTTT. It is translated as CASRTAGDGNTIYF.

This clonotype was recorded at least ten times. The genes are TRBV11-2 and TRBJ1-1; D gene ambiguous. The CDR3 runs to 12 residues. V lost 3 bases, J lost 2 bases, and 4 bases lay in between. The germline CDR1 and CDR2 sequences are SGHAT and FQNNGV. The CDR3 loop is CASSFANTEAFF. The CDR3 DNA follows: TGTGCCAGCAGCTTCGCTAACACTGAAGCTTTCTTT.

Ten or more counts support this clonotype. An end of the junction differs from the germline gene, which may be a read error. This chain joins TRBV14 and TRBJ2-2; D may correspond to TRBD1 or TRBD2 (6 bases each). This CDR3 comprises 16 residues. Per germline, CDR1 SGHDN and CDR2 FVKESK. CDR3 nucleotides: TGTGCCAGCAGCCCCCTGAGGGGGGAGAACGCCGGGGAGCTGTTTTTT. Translation: CASSPLRGENAGELFF.

The chain combines TRBV5-1 with TRBJ2-7, with 11 bases lining up with TRBD2. The CDR3 length is 20 residues. The V gene's germline CDR1 is SGHRS and CDR2 YFSETQ. After removal of 0 bases from V and 5 bases from J, the junction contained 19 bases not matched to a gene. Written as DNA, the CDR3 is TGCGCCAGCAGCTTGGGTCAACTAGCGGGGGCCGCCCATAAAGGAAACGAGCAGTACTTC. It specifies CASSLGQLAGAAHKGNEQYF. The full variable domain, with the rest looked up from reference TRBV5-1 and TRBJ2-7, is KAGVTQTPRYLIKTRGQQVTLSCSPISGHRSVSWYQQTPGQGLQFLFEYFSETQRNKGNFPGRFSGRQFSNSRSEMNVSTLELGDSALYLCASSLGQLAGAAHKGNEQYFGPGTRLTVT.

In its sample, this clonotype was seen many times. The gene calls are TRBV28 and TRBJ2-7, with 8 nucleotides matching TRBD1. The ends lost 4 bases at V and 6 bases at J; junction bases unmatched: 5. The CDR3 contains 13 residues. Germline CDR1 reads MDHEN; CDR2 reads SYDVKM. Here the CDR3 reads CASSWGRGPEQYF. CDR3 sequence (DNA): TGTGCCAGCAGTTGGGGCAGGGGGCCCGAGCAGTACTTC.

This clonotype was observed many times. This chain uses TRBV24-1 with TRBJ2-3; no clear D gene. The germline V gene has CDR1 KGHDR and CDR2 SFDVKD. This CDR3 is 13 amino acids long. Between the trimmed V and J ends, which lost 9 bases and 2 bases, there was a span of 11 bases. As DNA, the CDR3 is TGTGCCACCGGGAAGGCGTTCACAGATACGCAGTATTTT. It yields the protein CATGKAFTDTQYF.

This clonotype was counted only a few times. The V and J genes are TRBV14 and TRBJ2-6; D call uncertain. The CDR3 has 16 residues. CDR1 is SGHDN, CDR2 FVKESK, per germline. V gave up 2 bases and J gave up 0 bases, with 8 bases separating them. The CDR3 here is CASSQRKSSGANVLTF. CDR3 bases: TGTGCCAGCAGCCAAAGGAAGAGCTCTGGGGCCAACGTCCTGACTTTC.

This clonotype was found many times. The V gene is TRBV27, the J gene TRBJ2-1, with D perhaps matching TRBD1 (5 bases). Germline V CDR1 and CDR2: MNHEY, SMNVEV (reference sequence). The CDR3 has 13 amino acids. Trimming removed 5 bases at V and 9 bases at J, with 14 bases between. The CDR3 here is CASSPRQLSEQFF. DNA of the CDR3: TGTGCCAGCAGTCCCAGACAGCTGAGTGAGCAGTTCTTC.

The chain couples TRBV20-1 to TRBJ2-5; unclear D gene. Trimming took off 6 bases at V and 5 bases at J, with 19 bases between the two ends. The CDR3 has 14 amino acids. From germline, CDR1 is DFQATT and CDR2 SNEGSKA (reference sequence). This chain's CDR3 is CSAPSSGLRETQYF. CDR3 sequence (DNA): TGCAGTGCCCCGTCGTCCGGCCTTAGGGAGACCCAGTACTTC.

This clonotype was counted many times. This chain connects TRBV7-6 to TRBJ2-1; perhaps TRBD1 as D (6 bases). Germline CDR1 SGHVS, CDR2 FNYEAQ. With 5 bases removed from V and 5 bases from J, the gap between germline ends came to 16 bases. The CDR3 extends over 15 amino acids. The CDR3 sequence: CASSLTLRGNNEQFF. The CDR3 DNA sequence: TGTGCCAGCAGCCTGACCCTCAGGGGAAACAATGAGCAGTTCTTC.

This clonotype was seen many times. The chain employs TRBV7-7 and TRBJ2-3; no firm D call. The CDR3 is 13 residues long. Germline V gives CDR1 SSHAT, CDR2 FNYEAQ (reference sequence). Trimming took 1 base from V and 3 from J, leaving 5 bases between them. CDR3: CASSLEVTDTQYF. The CDR3 DNA reads as TGTGCCAGCAGCTTAGAGGTGACAGATACGCAGTATTTT.

This clonotype came up many times. The chain is built from TRBV7-2 and TRBJ2-7; 10 bases agree with TRBD1. This CDR3 is built from 14 residues. Trimming at V came to 3 bases and at J to 3 bases, leaving 2 bases not matched to a gene. CDR1 is SGHTA and CDR2 is FQGNSA in the germline V gene. The DNA for the CDR3 is TGTGCCAGCAGCTTCGACAGGGGGCTCTACGAGCAGTACTTC. Residues: CASSFDRGLYEQYF.

This clonotype has a count of ten or more. This chain joins TRBV7-9 and TRBJ2-2, with a weak D call TRBD2 (6 bases). The CDR3 totals 15 residues. Germline assignment: CDR1 SEHNR and CDR2 FQNEAQ (reference sequence). V dropped 5 bases and J dropped 4 bases, with 14 bases sitting between them. CDR3 in amino acids: CASSGKKAGTGELFF. In DNA, the CDR3 is TGTGCCAGCAGCGGGAAAAAAGCGGGCACCGGGGAGCTGTTTTTT.

This chain joins TRBV7-2 and TRBJ2-3; 11 bases fit TRBD2. Germline CDR1 SGHTA, CDR2 FQGNSA. The CDR3 contains 18 residues. V gave up 4 bases and J gave up 5 bases; unmatched junction bases: 14. CDR3 coding DNA: TGTGCCAGCAGCTCAAATATGGCTAGCGGGGGGCGGGAAGATACGCAGTATTTT. Protein product: CASSSNMASGGREDTQYF.

This clonotype showed up many times. V is TRBV28 and J is TRBJ1-5; 10 positions agree with TRBD1. With V trimmed by 4 bases and J by 3 bases, 9 bases remained unmatched. CDR1 and CDR2 (germline): MDHEN, SYDVKM. This CDR3 is built from 17 residues. The DNA of the CDR3 is TGTGCCAGCAGTTCATACCGGGACAGGGGAACCAATCAGCCCCAGCATTTT. Its protein product is CASSSYRDRGTNQPQHF.

CDR3 residues: CASSFGREAFF. The DNA of the CDR3 is TGTGCCAGCAGTTTTGGCAGAGAAGCTTTCTTT. V is TRBV27 and J is TRBJ1-1; D unresolved. With 3 bases removed from V and 8 bases from J, the gap between germline ends came to 7 bases. Germline CDR1 and CDR2: MNHEY and SMNVEV (reference sequence). This CDR3 has 11 amino acids.

This clonotype was recorded many times. The V and J genes are TRBV28 and TRBJ1-2; D unresolved. The V end was cut by 8 bases, the J end by 8 bases, with 15 bases between. The V gene's germline CDR1 is MDHEN and CDR2 SYDVKM. The CDR3 loop spans 12 amino acids. CDR3 sequence: CASVLGVGGYTF. Here the CDR3 DNA reads TGTGCCAGCGTCCTTGGGGTTGGGGGCTACACCTTC.

This clonotype was picked up many times. The chain is built from TRBV7-9 and TRBJ2-7; no reliable D call. CDR1 is SEHNR, CDR2 FQNEAQ, per germline (reference sequence). The CDR3 has 15 amino acids. V lost 5 bases to trimming and J lost 0 bases, with 14 bases between them. CDR3 sequence reads: CASSDFEANSYEQYF. CDR3 DNA: TGTGCCAGCAGCGACTTTGAGGCCAACTCCTACGAGCAGTACTTC.

This clonotype was recorded many times. This rearrangement joins TRBV7-6 to TRBJ1-5; D is undetermined. There are 17 residues in the CDR3. Per the germline V gene, CDR1 is SGHVS and CDR2 is FNYEAQ. V was clipped by 0 bases and J by 3 bases, with 15 bases between them. CDR3 in amino acids: CASSLALGSNLNQPQHF. The CDR3 bases are TGTGCCAGCAGCTTAGCGCTCGGCTCAAACCTCAATCAGCCCCAGCATTTT.

This clonotype was observed many times. This chain uses TRBV6-1 with TRBJ1-1, with 7 bases fitting TRBD1. Germline lookup yields CDR1 MNHNS and CDR2 SASEGT. The CDR3 length is 13 residues. J lost 5 bases, V lost 6 bases, and 6 bases had no gene match. This CDR3 is CASSRSRGTEAFF. As DNA, the CDR3 is TGTGCCAGCAGCCGTTCCAGGGGGACTGAAGCTTTCTTT.

This clonotype was observed many times. The CDR3 reads CASSFGRWNGYTF. The CDR3 nucleotides read TGTGCCAGCAGCTTTGGGCGTTGGAATGGCTACACCTTC. The V call is TRBV7-2, the J call TRBJ1-2; no firm D call. Trimming removed 3 bases at V and 6 bases at J, with 11 bases between. There are 13 residues in the CDR3. CDR1 and CDR2 from the germline V gene are SGHTA and FQGNSA. Full variable domain (outside the CDR3, taken from reference TRBV7-2 and TRBJ1-2): GAGVSQSPSNKVTEKGKDVELRCDPISGHTALYWYRQSLGQGLEFLIYFQGNSAPDKSGLPSDRFSAERTGGSVSTLTIQRTQQEDSAVYLCASSFGRWNGYTFGSGTRLTVV.